Sequencing of this T cell receptor (beta chain) was carried out in a study of identical twins (dated by TCRdb to 2016 to 2017). Regarding the research as a whole: The study deep-sequenced TCR alpha and beta repertoires from monozygotic twins, unrelated adults of various ages and cord blood to test whether fetal clonotypes persist. To rule out contamination, the twin experiments were replicated at different times with different library preparation protocols. Overall results and qualifications from the work: Compared with coincidental sharing between unrelated individuals, an excess of low generation-probability sequences was observed among out-of-frame TCR alpha sequences shared between twins. Invariant T cells such as MAIT and iNKT could partly confound zero-insertion analyses, though diverse VJ usage argued against this for most clonotypes. Abundant cord blood beta clonotypes had fewer insertions, young adult naive repertoires showed a similar but weaker trend, and memory repertoires showed no such trend. Conclusions relied on cross-sectional statistical analysis, since the same donors could not be followed over many years. In monozygotic twins, out-of-frame TCR alpha sharing was systematically underestimated by recombination models, although the models agreed with sharing between unrelated individuals. The excess sharing between twins in beta out-of-frame sequences was weaker because fewer shared sequences reduced the signal-to-noise ratio.

Every donor was a healthy Caucasian. The twin cohort comprised three pairs of female monozygotic twins, all aged roughly 18 to 29 years. Peripheral blood mononuclear cells were the source from which RNA for the TCR libraries was isolated. Library prep was done by 5' RACE. TCRdb records Illumina HiSeq 2000 as the sequencer. Template switching introduced a universal primer binding site; the final cDNA contained a unique molecular identifier, enabling accurate counting of TCR cDNA molecules. Specific primers in the conserved constant-segment region were used to synthesize first-strand cDNA for TCR alpha and beta chains. To control for contamination, every cDNA library was double barcoded, receiving both a SMART-Mk sample barcode and Illumina barcodes. Two successive PCR steps introduced TruSeq adapter sequences along with Illumina sample barcodes. TCR alpha and beta cDNA libraries were sequenced on the Illumina HiSeq platform with custom primers. In the source study's methods: MiGEC was used to process raw reads and extract unique molecular identifiers, and MiXCR was used to find CDR3 positions. Recombination models were inferred per individual with the repgenHMM and IGoR tools using an EM algorithm. Shared clonotype analysis was performed with the tcR package in R, normalizing sharing by the product of cloneset sizes. To study raw recombination free of thymic and clonal selection effects, out-of-frame nonproductive sequences were analyzed. TCRdb trimmed public reads at Q25 via fastp, called clones via MiXCR and kept in-frame beta chains. Each CDR3 protein appears once, grouped with its most common genes and DNA. Here the V and J calls rest on TCRdb's processing, not on the authors' analysis. The sample table lists 750,000 to 950,000 distinct CDR3 sequences, roughly an eighth of them with a count of one. The ten largest make up 1.5% to 2% of the sample.

Note on this clonotype: What antigen it recognizes has not been identified. No base quality values were provided; no much bigger clone lies one nucleotide off.

CDR1 is given as DFQATT and CDR2 as SNEGSKA, both from the germline V gene (reference sequence). Trimming takes 5 bases from V and 0 bases from J, and the germline ends sit 14 bases apart. There are 15 amino acids in the CDR3, from cysteine to phenylalanine inclusive. The DNA shown is the 45-base CDR3, in frame from base 1. The same sample was also studied in work on yellow fever vaccine responses in identical twins. As the second paper documents: According to the authors, in identical twins the way T cells responded to vaccination appeared partly convergent and partly personalized. Focusing on identical twins, the study followed the T cell clones that responded to the vaccine, and did so with precision.

The rearranged segments are TRBV20-1 and TRBJ2-1, with a weak D call of TRBD2 (5 bases match). The sample taken for sequencing was PBMCs. This sequence originates from a woman under 30 in good health. The sequenced DNA is TGCAGTGCTCAGCACGGGGAGAGCTCCTACAATGAGCAGTTCTTC. Protein translation: CSAQHGESSYNEQFF.